What follows describes a single T cell receptor (beta chain). What it recognizes is unknown. CDR3 length: 15 amino acids. The germline CDR1 and CDR2 sequences are SEHNR and FQNEAQ (reference sequence). Between the trimmed V and J ends, which lost 7 bases and 4 bases, there was a span of 19 bases. The data were taken from a study of a mutant IDH1 vaccine in newly diagnosed glioma. Across the study: Earlier therapy was either radiotherapy, temozolomide, or both, and most got both. Study-wide results and limits: The occurrence of vaccine-induced immune responses was seen in around 94% of patients.

The time point: week 35, safety follow-up. One vaccine dose held 300 ug of mutant IDH1 20-mer peptide and came with topical imiquimod. Sequencing used immunoSEQ multiplex PCR; TCRdb keeps in-frame clones, though not all of them. The data show about 54,000 clones, with 80% to 90% seen just once and about 4% held by the top ten. The origin of this receptor is a woman between 18 and 29 years old with glioma. The chain joins TRBV7-9 to TRBJ1-2; D is unclear. Source: PBMCs, taken from a glioma patient whose treatment included an IDH1 peptide vaccine. This chain's CDR3 is CASNPTPAVSYGYTF. For the CDR3, the DNA is TGTGCCAGCAACCCGACGCCCGCCGTTAGCTATGGCTACACCTTC.